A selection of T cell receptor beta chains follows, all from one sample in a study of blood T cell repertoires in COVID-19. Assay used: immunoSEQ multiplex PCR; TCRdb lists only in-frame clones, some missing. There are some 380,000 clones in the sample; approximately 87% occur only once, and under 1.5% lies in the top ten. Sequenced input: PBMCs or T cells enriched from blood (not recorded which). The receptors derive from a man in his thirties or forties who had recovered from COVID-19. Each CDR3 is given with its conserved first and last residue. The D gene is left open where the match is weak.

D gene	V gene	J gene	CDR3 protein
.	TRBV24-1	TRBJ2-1	CATSDPGLGYNEQFF
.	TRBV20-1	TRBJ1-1	CSARRGPEAFF
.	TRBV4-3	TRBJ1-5	CASSQDRYSNQPQHF
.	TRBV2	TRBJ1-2	CASSVGVRYGYTF
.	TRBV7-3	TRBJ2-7	CASSSGEEQYF
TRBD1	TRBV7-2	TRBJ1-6	CASSSVTGGVSYNSPLHF
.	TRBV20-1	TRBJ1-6	CSASRAGSSYNSPLHF
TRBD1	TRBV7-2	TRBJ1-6	CASTLGQGRQASPLHF
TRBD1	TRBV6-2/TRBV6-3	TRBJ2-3	CASSRGQGAFILSTDTQYF
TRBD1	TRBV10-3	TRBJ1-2	CAISEGQGRGYGYTF
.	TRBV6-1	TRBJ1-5	CASSEVPGNQPQHF
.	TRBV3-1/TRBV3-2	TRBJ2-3	CASSLSGWATDTQYF
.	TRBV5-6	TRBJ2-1	CASSLVSSYNEQFF
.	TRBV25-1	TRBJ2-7	CASKGGWSYEQYF
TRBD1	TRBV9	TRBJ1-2	CASSTGQGNPYGYTF
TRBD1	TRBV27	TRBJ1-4	CASSQHLGQGYKLFF
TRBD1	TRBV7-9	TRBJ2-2	CASSLLYDRGATGELFF
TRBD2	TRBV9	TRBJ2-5	CASSVIAGYQETQYF
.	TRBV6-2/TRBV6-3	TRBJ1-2	CASSSHPYGYTF
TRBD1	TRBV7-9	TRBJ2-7	CASSLFGDRAYEQYF
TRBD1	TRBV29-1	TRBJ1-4	CSGGQGATNEKLFF
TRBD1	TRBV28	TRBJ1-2	CASSPGQVNYGYTF
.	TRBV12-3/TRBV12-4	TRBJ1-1	CASSALQGTEAFF
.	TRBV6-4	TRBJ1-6	CAGESGTNYRSYNSPLHF
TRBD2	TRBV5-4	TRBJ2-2	CASSLAGGITGELFF
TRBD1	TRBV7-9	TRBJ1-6	CASSLGTGNNSPLHF